The clone carrying this TCR beta chain occurred once. The V gene lost 4 bases and the J gene lost 5 bases, with 16 bases spanning the gap. This CDR3 spans 15 amino acids. The germline V gene encodes CDR1 SNHLY and CDR2 FYNNEI. This record comes from a study of blood T cell repertoires in COVID-19. Study background: Acute and convalescent COVID-19 samples came from the United States, Italy and Spain. The cDNA or gDNA used as material had been derived from T cells, B-cell-depleted T cells, or PBMCs.

In the original workflow: Amplification from reference gene primers served as the basis for estimated nucleated cell counts. Assay: immunoSEQ multiplex PCR; the TCRdb copy retains only in-frame clones and omits some. D and trimming were read from the DNA, whereas the V and J calls and clone size are those reported in that table. The sample carries about 200,000 clones, more than 75% recorded once. Patients from Seattle were sampled longitudinally, starting during active infection. V is TRBV2 and J is TRBJ2-3; unclear D gene. The specimen was peripheral blood. The sequence was obtained from a woman aged 65 to 85 with COVID-19, enrolled during active disease. This chain's CDR3 is CASSVMPFSGDTQYF. CDR3 bases: TGTGCCAGCAGTGTAATGCCCTTTTCGGGAGATACGCAGTATTTT.